This T cell receptor (beta chain) appears in the sequencing data of a study of T cell repertoires in cytomegalovirus infection. Study-wide findings and caveats: Predominance within the ex vivo response was attributable to HLA-C-restricted CMV-specific TCR beta clonotypes.

On this clonotype itself: Its target is unknown.

One entry per CDR3 protein, called by TCRdb with MiXCR from the reads. The table lists hundreds of thousands of distinct CDR3 sequences, roughly 28% of them singletons. The sample in question was cultured PBMCs, obtained from culture after CMV antigen stimulation. This receptor was identified in a human donor in good health (CMV status not recorded). Some clones in this sample may be carry-over from other donors' samples.

Written as DNA, the CDR3 is TGTGCCAGCAGCCCGACACCGCTAAGCAATCAGCCCCAGCATTTT. Its protein is CASSPTPLSNQPQHF. The V and J genes are TRBV12-3 or TRBV12-4 and TRBJ1-5; D uncertain. This CDR3 contains 15 residues. The V and J ends lost 6 bases and 1 base respectively, with 13 bases between them.